This TCR beta chain was identified in a study of blood T cell repertoires in COVID-19. On the study more broadly: Acute and convalescent COVID-19 samples came from the United States, Italy and Spain.

Per the authors' pipeline: Reference gene primer amplification gave nucleated cell count estimates. Here immunoSEQ multiplex PCR was the method, and the copy in TCRdb shows in-frame clones only, minus some. V, J and clone size are those of that table, while D and trimming were read from the DNA. The sample includes 150,000 to 200,000 clones, 86% of them seen just once. The trim removed 3 bases at V and 4 bases at J, leaving 5 bases unmatched. This CDR3 spans 16 amino acids. Germline loops: CDR1 SGDLS, CDR2 YYNGEE. The receptor was isolated from a man between 65 and 85 years old with acute or convalescent COVID-19. Sequences were obtained from peripheral blood. This chain connects TRBV9 to TRBJ2-1; 12 positions agree with TRBD2. This chain's CDR3 is CASSAGLAGLYNEQFF. The CDR3 DNA sequence: TGTGCCAGCAGCGCCGGACTAGCGGGATTATACAATGAGCAGTTCTTC.